This T cell receptor beta chain was identified during a study of response to subunit inactivated influenza vaccine. One entry per CDR3 protein, called by TCRdb with MiXCR from the RT-PCR reads. The data contain about 520,000 distinct CDR3 sequences, about 25% of them seen just once; the ten biggest clones take up 1.5% to 2%. As concerns this clonotype: Antigen: not known. The junction does not match germline at one end; this may be a read error.

Findings of the study overall: It was suggested by the authors that few new T cells are recruited by each seasonal influenza vaccination.

Germline V gene lookup returns CDR1 MNHEY and CDR2 SVGAGI. The CDR3 is made up of 15 amino acids. The sample in question was CD4+ T cells sorted from PBMCs, obtained about 5 days after vaccination. This sequence joins TRBV6-5 and TRBJ2-7, with D possibly TRBD2 on 5 matching bases. This clonotype was obtained from a man aged 50 to 60 who received an inactivated influenza vaccine. The CDR3 loop is CASSYSRLSSYEQYF. The CDR3 nucleotides are TGTGCCAGCAGTTACTCCCGACTATCCTCCTACGAACAGTACTTC.